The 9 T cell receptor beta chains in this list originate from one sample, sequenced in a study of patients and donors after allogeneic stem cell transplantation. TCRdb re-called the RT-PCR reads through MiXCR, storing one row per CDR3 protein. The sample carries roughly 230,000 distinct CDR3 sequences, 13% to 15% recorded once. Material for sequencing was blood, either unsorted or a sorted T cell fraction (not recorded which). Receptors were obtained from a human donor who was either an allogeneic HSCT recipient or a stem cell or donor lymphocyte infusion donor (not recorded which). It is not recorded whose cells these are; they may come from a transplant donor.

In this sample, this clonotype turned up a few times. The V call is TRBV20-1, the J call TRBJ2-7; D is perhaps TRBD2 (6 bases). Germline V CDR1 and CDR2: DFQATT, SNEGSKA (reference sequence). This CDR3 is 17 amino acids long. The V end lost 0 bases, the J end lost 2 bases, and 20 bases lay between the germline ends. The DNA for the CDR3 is TGCAGTGCTAGAGATGCGGGTTTACGGGAGAGTCCCTACGAGCAGTACTTC. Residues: CSARDAGLRESPYEQYF.

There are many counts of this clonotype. This CDR3 is CASQGQVDTEAFF. In nucleotides, the CDR3 is TGTGCCAGCCAGGGACAGGTGGACACTGAAGCTTTCTTT. The rearrangement uses TRBV10-3 and TRBJ1-1; TRBD1 matches at 8 bases. V gave up 10 bases and J gave up 3 bases; unmatched junction bases: 7. Germline CDR1 is ENHRY and CDR2 is SYGVKD. The CDR3 length is 13 residues.

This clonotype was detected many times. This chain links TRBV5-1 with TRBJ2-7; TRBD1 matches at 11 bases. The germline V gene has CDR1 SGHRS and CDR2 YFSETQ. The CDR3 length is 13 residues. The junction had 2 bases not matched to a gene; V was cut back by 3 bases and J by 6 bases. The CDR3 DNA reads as TGCGCCAGCAGCTACGGACAGGGGGCCGAGCAGTACTTC. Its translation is CASSYGQGAEQYF.

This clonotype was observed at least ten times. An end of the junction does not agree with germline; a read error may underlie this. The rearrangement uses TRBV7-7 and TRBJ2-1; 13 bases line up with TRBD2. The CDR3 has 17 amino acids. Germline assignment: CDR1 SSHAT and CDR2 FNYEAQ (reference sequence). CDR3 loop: CASSSGLAGATGNEQFF. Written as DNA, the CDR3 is TGTGCTAGCAGCTCCGGACTAGCGGGGGCCACGGGGAATGAGCAGTTCTTC.

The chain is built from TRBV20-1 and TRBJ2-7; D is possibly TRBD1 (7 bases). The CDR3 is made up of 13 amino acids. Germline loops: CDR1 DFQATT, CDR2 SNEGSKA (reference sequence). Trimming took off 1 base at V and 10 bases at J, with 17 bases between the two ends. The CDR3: CSARAAGQFQQYF. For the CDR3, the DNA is TGCAGTGCTAGAGCGGCGGGACAGTTCCAACAGTACTTC.

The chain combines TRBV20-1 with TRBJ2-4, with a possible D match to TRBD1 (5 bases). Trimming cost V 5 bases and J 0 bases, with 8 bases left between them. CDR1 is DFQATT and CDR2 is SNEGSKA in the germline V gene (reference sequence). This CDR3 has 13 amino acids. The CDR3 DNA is TGCAGTGCTCCCGACAGAGCCAAAAACATTCAGTACTTC. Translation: CSAPDRAKNIQYF.

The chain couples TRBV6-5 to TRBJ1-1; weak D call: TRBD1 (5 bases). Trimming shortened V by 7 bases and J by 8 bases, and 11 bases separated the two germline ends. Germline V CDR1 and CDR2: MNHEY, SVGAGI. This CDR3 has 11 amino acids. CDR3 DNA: TGTGCCAGCAATCGTCACAGGGAAGCTTTCTTT. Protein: CASNRHREAFF.

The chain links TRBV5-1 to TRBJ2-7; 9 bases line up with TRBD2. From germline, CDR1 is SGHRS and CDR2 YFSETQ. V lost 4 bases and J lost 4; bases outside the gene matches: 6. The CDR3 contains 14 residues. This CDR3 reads CASSPTSGKYEQYF. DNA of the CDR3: TGCGCCAGCAGCCCGACTAGCGGTAAATACGAGCAGTACTTC. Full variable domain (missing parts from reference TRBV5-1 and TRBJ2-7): KAGVTQTPRYLIKTRGQQVTLSCSPISGHRSVSWYQQTPGQGLQFLFEYFSETQRNKGNFPGRFSGRQFSNSRSEMNVSTLELGDSALYLCASSPTSGKYEQYFGPGTRLTVT.

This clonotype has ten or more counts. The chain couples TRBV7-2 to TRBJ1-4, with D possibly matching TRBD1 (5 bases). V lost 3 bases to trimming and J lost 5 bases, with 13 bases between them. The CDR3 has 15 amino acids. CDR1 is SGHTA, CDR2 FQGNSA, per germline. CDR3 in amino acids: CASSLLGRGNEKLFF. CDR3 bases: TGTGCCAGCAGCTTGCTGGGACGGGGAAATGAAAAACTGTTTTTT.